Below, 13 T cell receptor beta chains from the same sample are listed, as sequenced in a study of metastatic and nonmetastatic thyroid tumors. TCRdb re-clonotyped the PCR reads through MiXCR. The sample holds roughly 20,000 clones, 22% seen once. Every patient was untreated before thyroid surgery. Sequenced material: tumor tissue. The receptors stem from a male donor with papillary thyroid cancer or a benign thyroid nodule (not recorded which). Some clones in this sample may be carry-over from other donors' samples.

The chain joins TRBV5-1 to TRBJ2-2; D perhaps matches TRBD2 (5 bases). The germline V and J ends were trimmed by 3 bases and 5 bases, with 5 bases remaining between them. CDR3 length: 12 amino acids. CDR1 and CDR2 (germline): SGHRS, YFSETQ. CDR3 coding DNA: TGCGCCAGCAGCTGGGAGACCGGGGAGCTGTTTTTT. Residues: CASSWETGELFF.

This clone was found many times. The J gene is TRBJ2-3, the V gene TRBV7-2; D ambiguous. The CDR3 sequence is 15 residues long. Trimming cost V 1 base and J 2 bases, with 10 bases left between them. The germline V gene encodes CDR1 SGHTA and CDR2 FQGNSA. This CDR3 reads CASSLVEYSTDTQYF. The CDR3 nucleotides read TGTGCCAGCAGCTTAGTTGAATATTCCACAGATACGCAGTATTTT.

This clone was recorded many times. The chain is built from TRBV6-1 and TRBJ2-1; 9 nucleotides line up with TRBD2. Trimming took 1 base from V and 0 from J; bases not matched to a gene: 10. Germline V gene lookup returns CDR1 MNHNS and CDR2 SASEGT. This CDR3 has 19 residues. CDR3 sequence reads: CASSEVPAGGSSSYNEQFF. The CDR3 nucleotides read TGTGCCAGCAGTGAAGTACCAGCGGGGGGATCGAGCTCCTACAATGAGCAGTTCTTC.

This clone was recorded at least ten times. The rearrangement uses TRBV24-1 and TRBJ2-3; TRBD2 matches at 14 bases. CDR3 size: 16 residues. After removal of 4 bases from V and 8 bases from J, the junction contained 7 bases not matched to a gene. CDR1 and CDR2 (germline): KGHDR, SFDVKD. CDR3 protein: CATSEPGLAGASTQYF. The CDR3 nucleotides are TGTGCCACCAGTGAACCGGGACTAGCGGGGGCCTCTACGCAGTATTTT.

In this sample, this clone turned up many times. Sequence at one end of the junction differs from germline and may be a read error. The chain combines TRBV6-1 with TRBJ1-1; 8 bases line up with TRBD1. The germline V gene encodes CDR1 MNHNS and CDR2 SASEGT. The CDR3 extends over 14 amino acids. The CDR3 DNA reads TGTGCCAGCAGTACACAGGGGGTGAAGACTGAAGCTTTCTTT. Translated, it gives CASSTQGVKTEAFF.

In this sample, this clone turned up many times. A clone one base away is much larger, so this may be a read error. The chain combines TRBV28 with TRBJ1-6; a weak D match, TRBD1 (6 bases). Germline CDR1 reads MDHEN; CDR2 reads SYDVKM. The CDR3 runs 16 residues. The CDR3 nucleotides read TGTGCCAGCACCCCAGAGGGGGGGTCGGCTAATTCACCCCCCCACTTT. Encoded protein: CASTPEGGSANSPPHF.

There are many counts of this clone. The chain couples TRBV4-3 to TRBJ1-2; the D gene is possibly TRBD1 (5 bases). The CDR3 has 13 residues. V was cut by 2 bases and J by 6 bases, with 10 bases left in between. From germline, CDR1 is LGHNA and CDR2 YSLEER. In DNA, the CDR3 is TGCGCCAGCAGCCAATCCAGGGAGGATGGCTACACCTTC. Translating gives CASSQSREDGYTF.

The chain is built from TRBV9 and TRBJ2-1; D remains unclear. The V gene's germline CDR1 is SGDLS and CDR2 YYNGEE. The CDR3 is 15 residues long. The V and J ends lost 6 bases and 2 bases respectively, with 15 bases between them. CDR3 sequence (DNA): TGTGCCAGCATCTTAGAGGCAGCGACCTACAATGAGCAGTTCTTC. Amino acid sequence: CASILEAATYNEQFF.

This clone was counted once. This chain joins TRBV11-2 and TRBJ2-7; D could derive from TRBD1 or TRBD2 (5 bases each). Trimming shortened V by 0 bases and J by 3 bases, and 12 bases separated the two germline ends. The CDR3 consists of 15 residues. From germline, CDR1 is SGHAT and CDR2 FQNNGV. The CDR3 loop reads CASSLEQSGRYEQYF. The CDR3 DNA is TGTGCCAGCAGCTTAGAACAGTCGGGGCGCTACGAGCAGTACTTC.

At least ten counts were recorded for this clone. Other DNA sequences of this sample code for an identical CDR3. The V gene is TRBV15, the J gene TRBJ2-5; 7 bases are a match to TRBD1. The CDR3 consists of 15 residues. Germline V CDR1 and CDR2: LNHNV, YYDKDF (reference sequence). V was clipped by 2 bases and J by 3 bases; unmatched bases: 6. The CDR3 protein is CATSRKGAGEETQYF. The CDR3 region has the DNA TGTGCCACCAGCAGAAAGGGGGCAGGAGAAGAGACCCAGTACTTC.

This clone has a count of ten or more. V is TRBV28 and J is TRBJ2-2, with D tentatively TRBD2 (6 bases). V lost 8 bases, J lost 2 bases, and 9 bases lay in between. CDR3 size: 13 residues. Germline CDR1 MDHEN, CDR2 SYDVKM. The CDR3 loop reads CASGGENTGELFF. CDR3 coding DNA: TGTGCCAGCGGAGGGGAAAACACCGGGGAGCTGTTTTTT.

The chain has TRBV10-1 and TRBJ2-2, with no clear D. Trimming removed 2 bases at V and 0 bases at J, with 7 bases between. The CDR3 sequence is 15 residues long. The germline V gene encodes CDR1 WNHNN and CDR2 SYGVQD (reference sequence). The CDR3 here is CASSEALANTGELFF. The DNA of the CDR3 is TGCGCCAGCAGTGAGGCGTTAGCGAACACCGGGGAGCTGTTTTTT.

Ten or more counts support this clone. The V gene is TRBV28, the J gene TRBJ2-7, with D perhaps TRBD1 or TRBD2 (5 bases each). Germline CDR1 MDHEN, CDR2 SYDVKM. Between the trimmed V and J ends, which lost 3 bases and 7 bases, there was a span of 7 bases. The CDR3 extends over 11 amino acids. This chain's CDR3 is CASSFGGEQYF. For the CDR3, the DNA is TGTGCCAGCAGTTTTGGGGGTGAGCAGTACTTC.